This entry lists 10 T cell receptor beta chains sequenced from one sample in a study of molecular identifiers for immune sequencing clone quantification. TCRdb independently ran MiXCR on the PCR reads; one entry per CDR3 protein. The repertoire holds 55,000 to 75,000 distinct CDR3 sequences, with around 20% as singletons. What was sequenced was naive CD8+ T cells from blood, with Jurkat cell RNA spiked in. The subset here: FACS-sorted CD8+CD4-CCR7+CD45RA+ naive T cells. The receptors originated from a human donor in good health. Some libraries in this study had Jurkat cell RNA spiked in.

This clonotype came up many times. The CDR3 sequence is CASSLSDYEQYF. The CDR3 region has the DNA TGTGCCAGCAGTTTATCAGACTACGAGCAGTACTTC. The V and J genes are TRBV12-3 or TRBV12-4 and TRBJ2-7; D call uncertain. The CDR3 spans 12 residues. The ends were cut back, 2 bases at V and 3 bases at J, with 5 bases in the middle.

This clonotype was seen repeatedly, ten times or more. The chain recombines TRBV18 with TRBJ2-6, with a weak D call TRBD1 (6 bases). This CDR3 is built from 16 residues. CDR1 is KGHSH, CDR2 LQKENI, per germline. Trimming pared 4 bases from V and 2 bases from J, leaving 12 bases between. The CDR3 loop reads CASSLWTEAGANVLTF. Here the CDR3 DNA reads TGTGCCAGCTCACTTTGGACAGAGGCTGGGGCCAACGTCCTGACTTTC.

This CDR3 reads CATLQGGDTEAFF. In DNA, the CDR3 is TGTGCCACTTTACAAGGCGGCGACACTGAAGCTTTCTTT. The V call is TRBV19, the J call TRBJ1-1; D not resolved. Per the germline V gene, CDR1 is LNHDA and CDR2 is SQIVND (reference sequence). V was trimmed by 10 bases and J by 3 bases, leaving 15 bases between them. The CDR3 has 13 residues.

Note on this clonotype: A much more abundant neighbour one base away suggests this may be a read error. The CDR3 carries no conserved terminal phenylalanine or tryptophan, so it likely arises from a read error. The rearrangement joins TRBV4-1 to TRBJ2-7, with D unresolved. Per the germline V gene, CDR1 is MGHRA and CDR2 is YSYEKL. The CDR3 consists of 13 residues. CDR3 nucleotides: TGCGCCAGCAGTCAAGAATGGGGATACGAGCAGTACCTC. Protein product: CASSQEWGYEQYL.

With respect to this clonotype: Possible read error: a much larger clone is one base away. This CDR3 is missing its conserved last phenylalanine or tryptophan, likely due to a read error. The chain uses TRBV6-5 and TRBJ2-3; TRBD2 aligns across 9 bases. This CDR3 region has 16 residues. J was trimmed by 0 bases and V by 5 bases; bases with no gene match: 6. The germline CDR1 and CDR2 sequences are MNHEY and SVGAGI. CDR3 DNA: TGTGCCAGCAGTACGGGGACTAGCCTAAGCACAGATACGCAGTATTTG. This gives the protein CASSTGTSLSTDTQYL.

The rearrangement uses TRBV5-6 and TRBJ1-1; no clear D gene. This CDR3 is built from 15 residues. Germline V gene data show CDR1 as SGHDT and CDR2 as YYEEEE. Trimming removed 3 bases at V and 0 bases at J, with 12 bases between. The CDR3 sequence is CASSSPTDMNTEAFF. CDR3 in DNA: TGTGCCAGCAGCTCTCCCACCGACATGAACACTGAAGCTTTCTTT.

The chain employs TRBV27 and TRBJ2-1, with 11 bases aligning to TRBD2. In germline, CDR1 is MNHEY, CDR2 SMNVEV (reference sequence). The CDR3 spans 17 residues. Losses at the gene ends were 6 bases for V and 2 bases for J; bases not matched to a gene: 9. CDR3 loop: CASSFLAGGSPYNEQFF. DNA of the CDR3: TGTGCCAGCAGCTTTCTAGCGGGAGGTTCGCCCTACAATGAGCAGTTCTTC.

In this sample, this clonotype turned up a few times. The V call is TRBV7-8, the J call TRBJ2-2; D call uncertain. Trimming stripped 2 bases from V and 6 bases from J, with 10 bases between. The V gene's germline CDR1 is SGHVS and CDR2 FQNEAQ. The CDR3 loop spans 14 amino acids. In nucleotides, the CDR3 is TGTGCCAGCAGCTTATATCCACGCCCCGGGGAGCTGTTTTTT. Amino acid sequence: CASSLYPRPGELFF.

Points on this clonotype: This may be a read error: a much more frequent sequence differs by one nucleotide. The CDR3 nucleotides read TGTGCCAGCAGTTTAGCCTGTAGTTCACCCCTCCACTTT. This translates into CASSLACSSPLHF. The rearrangement links TRBV27 to TRBJ1-6; D gene ambiguous. The germline gives CDR1 MNHEY, CDR2 SMNVEV (reference sequence). The CDR3 has 13 amino acids. The V and J ends lost 2 bases and 9 bases respectively, with 8 bases between them.

The chain's CDR3 is CASSIHREYGYTF. The CDR3 DNA follows: TGTGCCAGCAGTATCCACAGAGAATATGGCTACACCTTC. V gene TRBV27 combines with J gene TRBJ1-2; D unresolved. The CDR3 spans 13 residues. Germline CDR1 reads MNHEY; CDR2 reads SMNVEV (reference sequence). V lost 5 bases, J lost 5 bases, and 12 bases lay in between.